The present T cell receptor beta chain was sequenced within a study of OX40 agonist ivuxolimab in advanced cancers. Concerning the study at large: The costimulatory receptor OX40 (CD134) was targeted by ivuxolimab, a fully human IgG2 agonistic monoclonal antibody. Prior anti-PD-1, anti-PD-L1 or anti-CTLA-4 therapy was permitted, and checkpoint inhibitors had been received by approximately 39% of dose-escalation patients. The paper describes the monotherapy dose-escalation part (N of about 55 patients) of the phase I trial of ivuxolimab. Intravenous ivuxolimab was administered to patients every 2 weeks at six dose levels: 0.01, 0.1, 0.3, 1.5, 3 and 10 mg/kg. In the dose-escalation cohort, 70% to 85% of patients were male, and the mean age was approximately 60 years, with a range of 23 to 79. Peripheral TCRbeta sequencing was intended to test whether TCR sequence diversity was altered and clonal T-cell expansion was caused by ivuxolimab. Among the roughly 52 dose-escalation patients, 19 had hepatocellular carcinoma, around 15 melanoma, 9 renal cell carcinoma and 9 head and neck cancer. Three dose-escalation patients achieved partial responses, one with hepatocellular carcinoma and two with cutaneous melanoma. Study-level results and caveats: After ivuxolimab, CD8+ T cells had more expanded clones than CD4+ T cells on average. Which antigens the clonally expanded peripheral T cells were specific for was not determined. Partial responders in the 0.1-3.0 mg/kg groups had among the lowest normalized peripheral clonal expansion, especially among CD8+ T cells. At doses of 0.1 to 3.0 mg/kg, clonal expansion of both CD4+ and CD8+ blood T cells was observed from baseline to week 6. Low levels of normalized T-cell clonal expansion were also seen in some nonresponding patients.

Genomic DNA was isolated from the sorted cells so that the TCRbeta CDR3 region could be sequenced. The immunoSEQ Assay was used to sequence the TCRbeta CDR3 regions. In its TCRdb copy, this immuneACCESS table keeps in-frame sequences only and misses some clones. Where compared with another copy, unresolved V genes explain less than half of these, and the others have no known cause. The sample table contains 65,000 to 70,000 clones; only one count was recorded for 75% to 90% of them. The ten most abundant clones make up approximately 0.4% of the sample. A word on this clone: This clone's antigen is unknown. No base quality information exists; no much larger clone differs at one position.

The germline V gene provides CDR1 SGHRS and CDR2 YFSETQ. Unmatched junction bases come to 9, with V trimmed by 3 bases and J by 2 bases. Reading from cysteine to phenylalanine, the CDR3 counts 18 amino acids. Only the CDR3 region is kept as DNA, spanning 54 bases read in frame from base 1. The trial excluded patients who had a history of autoimmune disease or who were on systemic immunosuppression. Peripheral blood for TCR sequencing was collected from all dose cohorts at baseline, on cycle 4 day 1, and on cycle 7 day 1. Samples were obtained from an open-label, multicenter, first-in-human phase I dose-escalation trial of ivuxolimab. Adults with locally advanced or metastatic head and neck squamous cell, hepatocellular, melanoma or renal cell carcinoma were enrolled in the trial. Before TCR sequencing, CD4+ T cells and CD8+ T cells were sorted from peripheral blood as separate populations.

This sample comprised CD4+ or CD8+ T cells sorted from blood, obtained in a trial of the OX40 agonist ivuxolimab. This receptor was obtained from an adult with an advanced solid tumor such as melanoma, head and neck, liver or kidney cancer. The receptor chain draws on TRBV5-1 and TRBJ2-6, and TRBD1 aligns with 9 junction nucleotides. The DNA reads TGCGCCAGCAGCTCGAAGGGACAGGGAGAAACTGGGGCCAACGTCCTGACTTTC. This codes for CASSSKGQGETGANVLTF. The CDR3, completed at both ends by the reference TRBV5-1 and TRBJ2-6 genes, gives the full variable domain KAGVTQTPRYLIKTRGQQVTLSCSPISGHRSVSWYQQTPGQGLQFLFEYFSETQRNKGNFPGRFSGRQFSNSRSEMNVSTLELGDSALYLCASSSKGQGETGANVLTFGAGSRLTVL.